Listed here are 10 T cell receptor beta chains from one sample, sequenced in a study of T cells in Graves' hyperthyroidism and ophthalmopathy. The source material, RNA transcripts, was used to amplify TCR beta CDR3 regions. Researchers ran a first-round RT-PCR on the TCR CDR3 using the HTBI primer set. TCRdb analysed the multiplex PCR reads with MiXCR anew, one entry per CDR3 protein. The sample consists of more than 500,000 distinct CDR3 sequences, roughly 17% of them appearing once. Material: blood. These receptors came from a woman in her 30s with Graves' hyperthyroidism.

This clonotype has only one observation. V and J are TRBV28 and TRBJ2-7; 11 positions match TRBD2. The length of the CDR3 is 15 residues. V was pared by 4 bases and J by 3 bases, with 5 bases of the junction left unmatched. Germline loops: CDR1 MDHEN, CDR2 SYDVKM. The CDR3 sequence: CASSSWTSGYYEQYF. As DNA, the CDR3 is TGTGCCAGCAGTTCATGGACTAGCGGGTACTACGAGCAGTACTTC.

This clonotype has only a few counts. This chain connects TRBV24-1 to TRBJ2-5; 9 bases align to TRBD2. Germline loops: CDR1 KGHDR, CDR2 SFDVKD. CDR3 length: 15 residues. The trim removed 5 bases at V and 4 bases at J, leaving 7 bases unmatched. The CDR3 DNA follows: TGTGCCACCAGTGCGGCGGGGGGGAGGGTAGAGACCCAGTACTTC. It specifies CATSAAGGRVETQYF.

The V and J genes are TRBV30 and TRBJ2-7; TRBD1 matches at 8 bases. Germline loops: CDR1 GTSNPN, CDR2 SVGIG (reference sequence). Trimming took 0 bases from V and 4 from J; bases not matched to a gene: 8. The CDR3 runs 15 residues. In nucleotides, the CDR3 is TGTGCCTGGAGTGTGGTACAGGGGGTCCAATACGAGCAGTACTTC. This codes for CAWSVVQGVQYEQYF.

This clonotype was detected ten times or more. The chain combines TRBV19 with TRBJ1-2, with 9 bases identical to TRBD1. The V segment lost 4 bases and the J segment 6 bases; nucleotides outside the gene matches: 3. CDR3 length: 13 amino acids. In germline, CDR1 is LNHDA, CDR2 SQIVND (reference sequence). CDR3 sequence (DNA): TGTGCCAGTAGTAGGGGACAGGGTGATGGCTACACCTTC. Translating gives CASSRGQGDGYTF.

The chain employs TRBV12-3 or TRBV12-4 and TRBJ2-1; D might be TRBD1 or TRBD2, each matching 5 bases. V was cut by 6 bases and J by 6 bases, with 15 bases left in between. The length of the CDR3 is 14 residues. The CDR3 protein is CASRPGPRGNEQFF. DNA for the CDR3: TGTGCCAGCAGGCCGGGACCCCGAGGCAATGAGCAGTTCTTC.

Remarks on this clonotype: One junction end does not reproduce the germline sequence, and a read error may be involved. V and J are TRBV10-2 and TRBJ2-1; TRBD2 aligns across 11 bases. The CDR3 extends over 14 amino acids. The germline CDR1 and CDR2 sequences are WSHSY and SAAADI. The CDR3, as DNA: TGCGCCAGCAGCGGGACTAGCGGCTACAATGAGCACTTCTTC. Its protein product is CASSGTSGYNEHFF.

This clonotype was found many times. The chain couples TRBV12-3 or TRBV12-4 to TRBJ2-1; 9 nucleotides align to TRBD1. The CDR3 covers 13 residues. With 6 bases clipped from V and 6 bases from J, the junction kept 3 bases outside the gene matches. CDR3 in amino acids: CASSWDRANEQFF. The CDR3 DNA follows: TGTGCCAGCAGCTGGGACAGGGCCAATGAGCAGTTCTTC.

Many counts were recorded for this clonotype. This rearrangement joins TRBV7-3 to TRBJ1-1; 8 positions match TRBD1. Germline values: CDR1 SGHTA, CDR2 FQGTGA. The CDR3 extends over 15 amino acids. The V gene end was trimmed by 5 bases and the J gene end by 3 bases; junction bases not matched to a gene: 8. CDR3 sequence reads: CASSQVQGAYTEAFF. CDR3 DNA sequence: TGTGCCAGCAGCCAAGTCCAGGGGGCCTACACTGAAGCTTTCTTT.

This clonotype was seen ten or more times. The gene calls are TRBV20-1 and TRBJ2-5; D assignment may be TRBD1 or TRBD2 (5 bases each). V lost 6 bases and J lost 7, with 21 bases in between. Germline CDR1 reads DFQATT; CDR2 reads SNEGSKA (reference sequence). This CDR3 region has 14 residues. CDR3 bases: TGCAGTGCCAACCGGGACCGTAGATTAGGGACCCAGTACTTC. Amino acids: CSANRDRRLGTQYF.

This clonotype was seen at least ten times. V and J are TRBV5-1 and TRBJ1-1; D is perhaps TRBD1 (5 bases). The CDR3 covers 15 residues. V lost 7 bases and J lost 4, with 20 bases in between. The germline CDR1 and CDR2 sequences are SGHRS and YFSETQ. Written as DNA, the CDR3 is TGCGCCAGCGATAACGGTAGGGGAGTTGGCACTGAAGCTTTCTTT. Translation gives CASDNGRGVGTEAFF.